This T cell receptor beta chain is from a study of T cell repertoires and HLA-DP antigens. Study summary: The donors, ranging 18-to-29 to 60-to-69 years, included a couple of males and one female.

CD4+ T cells, purified by negative selection, averaged 97.7% purity. After removal of 1 base from V and 5 bases from J, the junction contained 4 bases not matched to a gene. The CDR3 totals 16 residues. CDR1 is SGHAT and CDR2 is FQDESV in the germline V gene (reference sequence). The primer mix covered 54 TRBV segments and 13 TRBJ segments. Each pre-culture CD4+ sample aimed for hundreds of thousands of T cell genomes at deep resolution. Measured with immunoSEQ multiplex PCR; TCRdb has only the in-frame clones, and not every one. The sample contains fewer than 75,000 clones, 80% of which appear only once. Turning to this clone: Its matching antigen is unknown.

Material: CD4+ T cells from PBMCs. V and J are TRBV11-1 and TRBJ2-5, with 13 bases lining up with TRBD2. The sequence was obtained from a man aged 55 to 70 in good health and CMV-seronegative. The DNA for the CDR3 is TGTGCCAGCAGCTTAGATGGACTAGCGGGAGTGGAGACCCAGTACTTC. Amino acids: CASSLDGLAGVETQYF. The complete variable domain, with remaining parts taken from reference TRBV11-1 and TRBJ2-5, reads EAEVAQSPRYKITEKSQAVAFWCDPISGHATLYWYRQILGQGPELLVQFQDESVVDDSQLPKDRFSAERLKGVDSTLKIQPAELGDSAMYLCASSLDGLAGVETQYFGPGTRLLVL.